This is a list of T cell receptor beta chains from one sample in a study of T cell responses to AZD1222 COVID-19 vaccine. TCRdb keeps only in-frame clones here, not all; method: immunoSEQ multiplex PCR. The repertoire holds under 150,000 clones, with approximately 85% as singletons. The specimen comprised peripheral blood, sampled 28 days after the second AZD1222 dose. The source of these receptors is an adult who received the AZD1222 COVID-19 vaccine. The CDR3 runs from the conserved cysteine through the conserved F or W. Each record gives: D gene, clone size, J gene, V gene, CDR3 protein, CDR3 DNA. A D gene is named only where the DNA matches it firmly. Some rows have no size entry. The others give once, few or many, or a class for an expanded clone.

NA	once	TRBJ2-3	TRBV11-3	CASSLGRDFATDTQYF	TGTGCCAGCAGCTTAGGCCGGGACTTCGCCACAGATACGCAGTATTTT
NA	NA	TRBJ2-3	TRBV11-2	CASSLYTDTQYF	TGTGCCAGCAGCTTATATACAGATACGCAGTATTTT
NA	NA	TRBJ1-6	TRBV4-3	CASSQDIQGAYSPLHF	TGCGCCAGCAGCCAAGATATTCAGGGCGCTTATTCACCCCTCCACTTT
TRBD2	NA	TRBJ2-1	TRBV15	CATSGGGLAGNNEQFF	TGTGCCACCAGCGGGGGGGGCCTAGCGGGGAACAATGAGCAGTTCTTC
TRBD1	NA	TRBJ1-6	TRBV5-5	CASSLTGDPSPLHF	TGTGCCAGCAGCTTGACAGGGGATCCTTCACCCCTCCACTTT
NA	NA	TRBJ1-4	TRBV18	CASSPRRDNEKLFF	TGTGCCAGCTCCCCCAGGAGGGATAATGAAAAACTGTTTTTT
NA	NA	TRBJ1-3	TRBV6-5	CASRDGYSGNTIYF	TGTGCCAGCAGAGACGGATACTCTGGAAACACCATATATTTT
TRBD1	NA	TRBJ2-7	TRBV6-5	CASYTGTGPNEQYF	TGTGCCAGTTATACTGGGACAGGCCCCAACGAGCAGTACTTC
NA	NA	TRBJ1-3	TRBV2	CASSPQPRQEVSGNTIYF	TGTGCCAGCAGTCCCCAACCCAGACAGGAGGTGTCCGGAAACACCATATATTTT
TRBD2	NA	TRBJ2-5	TRBV28	CASSLGAGTSQETQYF	TGTGCCAGCAGTTTAGGGGCAGGGACTAGTCAAGAGACCCAGTACTTC
TRBD1	NA	TRBJ1-4	TRBV6-1	CASSEDRGEKLFF	TGTGCCAGCAGTGAGGACAGGGGAGAAAAACTGTTTTTT
TRBD1	NA	TRBJ1-2	TRBV18	CASSPPGQSMHSYTF	TGTGCCAGCTCACCACCGGGACAGTCGATGCATAGCTACACCTTC
TRBD2	NA	TRBJ2-1	TRBV6-4	CASSDQPGLAVGEQFF	TGTGCCAGCAGTGACCAACCGGGACTAGCGGTTGGAGAGCAGTTCTTC
NA	once	TRBJ1-1	TRBV5-1	CASSLGMGEAFF	TGCGCCAGCAGCTTGGGTATGGGTGAAGCTTTCTTT
TRBD1	NA	TRBJ1-5	TRBV30	CAWSGQGAVQPQHF	TGTGCCTGGAGCGGCCAGGGGGCGGTTCAGCCCCAGCATTTT
NA	NA	TRBJ1-1	TRBV3-1/TRBV3-2	CASSQVGEGARTEAFF	TGTGCCAGCAGCCAAGTAGGCGAAGGGGCCAGGACTGAAGCTTTCTTT